This entry lists 27 T cell receptor beta chains sequenced from one sample in a study of beta chain features in type 1 diabetes. TCRB transcripts that were expressed got sequenced, as all of the isolated RNA had been reverse transcribed. The assay was immunoSEQ multiplex PCR, and TCRdb's table has in-frame clones only and misses some. The sample includes 860,000 or so clones, 15% to 20% of them seen just once. Sequences were obtained from naive CD4+ T cells from blood. Receptor source: a woman aged 18-29 years in good health.

The chain recombines TRBV5-1 with TRBJ2-2; D not certain. Per the germline V gene, CDR1 is SGHRS and CDR2 is YFSETQ. Trimming removed 1 base from V and 1 base from J, with 5 bases in between. The CDR3 extends over 14 amino acids. CDR3 loop: CASSLSRNTGELFF. CDR3 nucleotide sequence: TGCGCCAGCAGCTTGAGCAGGAACACCGGGGAGCTGTTTTTT.

This chain connects TRBV7-8 to TRBJ1-4; tentative D call: TRBD1 (6 bases). CDR3 length: 15 residues. V dropped 3 bases and J dropped 10 bases, with 18 bases sitting between them. The V gene's germline CDR1 is SGHVS and CDR2 FQNEAQ. The CDR3 region has the DNA TGTGCCAGCAGCTTTCTCAGACAGGAGGGAGGAAAACTGTTTTTT. This encodes CASSFLRQEGGKLFF.

The rearrangement uses TRBV28 and TRBJ1-5; D gene ambiguous. Germline lookup yields CDR1 MDHEN and CDR2 SYDVKM. Trimming shortened V by 1 base and J by 5 bases, and 12 bases separated the two germline ends. The CDR3 covers 15 residues. The CDR3, as DNA: TGTGCCAGCAGTTTATCGACCGGGCTGTATCAGCCCCAGCATTTT. This gives the protein CASSLSTGLYQPQHF.

CDR3 residues: CASSPRWGKNIQYF. DNA for the CDR3: TGTGCCAGCAGCCCTAGGTGGGGGAAAAACATTCAGTACTTC. The genes are TRBV11-2 and TRBJ2-4, with D perhaps given as TRBD1 or TRBD2 (5 bases each). Between the trimmed V and J ends, which lost 5 bases and 4 bases, there was a span of 12 bases. The CDR3 runs to 14 residues. Germline lookup yields CDR1 SGHAT and CDR2 FQNNGV.

Only a few counts were recorded for this clone. The chain uses TRBV6-7 and TRBJ2-5; D call uncertain. TRBV6-7 is recorded as an ORF, its role being uncertain. CDR3 size: 12 residues. V lost 7 bases and J 5 bases, leaving 11 bases between the germline ends. The CDR3, as DNA: TGTGCCAGCAATGGAGTCGGGGAGACCCAGTACTTC. This sequence encodes CASNGVGETQYF.

The chain joins TRBV7-9 to TRBJ2-1; 9 nucleotides match TRBD1. J was trimmed by 0 bases and V by 11 bases; bases with no gene match: 17. The germline V gene encodes CDR1 SEHNR and CDR2 FQNEAQ (reference sequence). This CDR3 spans 18 amino acids. The CDR3 nucleotides are TGTGCCGTCACGGGACAGGGAGACCGTTGGGGCTCCTACAATGAGCAGTTCTTC. Its protein is CAVTGQGDRWGSYNEQFF.

The J gene is TRBJ2-7, the V gene TRBV15; 11 bases are shared with TRBD1. Germline CDR1 reads LNHNV; CDR2 reads YYDKDF (reference sequence). This CDR3 spans 15 amino acids. J gave up 6 bases and V 5 bases, and 9 bases lay outside the gene matches. For the CDR3, the DNA is TGTGCCACCAGCGTTGCCGGGACAGGGGGTCCCGAGCAGTACTTC. This encodes CATSVAGTGGPEQYF.

This clone was observed a single time. V gene TRBV5-1 combines with J gene TRBJ2-7; no definite D call. Germline V gives CDR1 SGHRS, CDR2 YFSETQ. The CDR3 spans 14 residues. V was pared by 0 bases and J by 7 bases, with 14 bases between. The CDR3 region is CASSLAGTFKEQYF. CDR3 bases: TGCGCCAGCAGCTTGGCGGGTACGTTTAAGGAGCAGTACTTC.

The chain recombines TRBV19 with TRBJ2-1, with 7 bases aligning to TRBD2. Losses at the gene ends were 7 bases for V and 2 bases for J; bases not matched to a gene: 8. This CDR3 is built from 15 residues. From germline, CDR1 is LNHDA and CDR2 SQIVND (reference sequence). The CDR3 here is CASNRGRAAYNEQFF. CDR3 in DNA: TGTGCCAGTAATCGAGGGAGGGCGGCCTACAATGAGCAGTTCTTC. Full variable domain (outside the CDR3, taken from reference TRBV19 and TRBJ2-1): DGGITQSPKYLFRKEGQNVTLSCEQNLNHDAMYWYRQDPGQGLRLIYYSQIVNDFQKGDIAEGYSVSREKKESFPLTVTSAQKNPTAFYLCASNRGRAAYNEQFFGPGTRLTVL.

V is TRBV6-1 and J is TRBJ2-2; D perhaps matches TRBD2 (5 bases). Between the trimmed V and J ends, which lost 7 bases and 3 bases, there was a span of 9 bases. The CDR3 consists of 13 residues. The V gene's germline CDR1 is MNHNS and CDR2 SASEGT. CDR3 region: CASNRGYTGELFF. As DNA, the CDR3 is TGTGCCAGCAATCGGGGTTACACCGGGGAGCTGTTTTTT.

This rearrangement joins TRBV6-1 to TRBJ2-7, with D perhaps TRBD1 (6 bases). The germline V gene encodes CDR1 MNHNS and CDR2 SASEGT. The CDR3 sequence is 14 residues long. The V end was cut by 3 bases, the J end by 2 bases, with 11 bases between. CDR3 amino acids: CASSDKDSAYEQYF. The CDR3 nucleotides read TGTGCCAGCAGTGACAAGGACAGCGCCTACGAGCAGTACTTC.

This chain links TRBV11-2 with TRBJ2-3; D call uncertain. CDR1 and CDR2 from the germline V gene are SGHAT and FQNNGV. Trimming stripped 5 bases from V and 5 bases from J, with 11 bases between. The CDR3 has 13 residues. CDR3 region: CASSTVVGDTQYF. As DNA, the CDR3 is TGTGCCAGCAGCACCGTGGTGGGAGATACGCAGTATTTT.

This sequence joins TRBV28 and TRBJ2-3; D uncertain. V lost 3 bases and J 1 base, leaving 14 bases between the germline ends. Germline V gene lookup returns CDR1 MDHEN and CDR2 SYDVKM. This CDR3 has 16 amino acids. CDR3 amino acids: CASSFFRVGRTDTQYF. CDR3 nucleotide sequence: TGTGCCAGCAGTTTCTTTCGGGTTGGGCGCACAGATACGCAGTATTTT.

The chain has TRBV19 and TRBJ2-1; 12 bases match TRBD2. CDR3 size: 15 residues. The germline CDR1 and CDR2 sequences are LNHDA and SQIVND (reference sequence). V shed 5 bases and J 9 bases; nucleotides not matched to a gene: 8. CDR3 residues: CASSSGTSGFIEQFF. Written as DNA, the CDR3 is TGTGCCAGTAGTTCCGGGACTAGCGGGTTCATTGAGCAGTTCTTC.

The rearrangement links TRBV7-2 to TRBJ2-2; 10 bases map to TRBD1. Germline CDR1 is SGHTA and CDR2 is FQGNSA. Trimming removed 5 bases from V and 5 bases from J; junction bases left unmatched: 8. CDR3 length equals 16 residues. CDR3 sequence: CASSPPGQGSTGELFF. The CDR3 nucleotides are TGTGCCAGCAGCCCTCCGGGACAGGGGAGTACCGGGGAGCTGTTTTTT.

This chain uses TRBV4-3 with TRBJ2-1; D is uncertain. Germline values: CDR1 LGHNA, CDR2 YSLEER. Trimming removed 1 base at V and 9 bases at J, with 7 bases between. The length of the CDR3 is 12 residues. CDR3 amino acids: CASSQGPGEQFF. The DNA for the CDR3 is TGCGCCAGCAGCCAAGGTCCGGGTGAGCAGTTCTTC.

The CDR3 DNA reads TGTGCCAGCAGCCGGCGGACAGGGGGTCGCGACGAGCAGTACTTC. Translation: CASSRRTGGRDEQYF. The chain carries TRBV7-8 and TRBJ2-7; 10 bases line up with TRBD1. The germline V gene has CDR1 SGHVS and CDR2 FQNEAQ. The CDR3 length is 15 residues. Unmatched junction bases numbered 9, after V lost 5 bases and J lost 5 bases.

V usage is TRBV18 and J usage is TRBJ1-1, with D unclear. V was cut by 0 bases and J by 1 base, with 6 bases left in between. This CDR3 is built from 14 residues. Germline loops: CDR1 KGHSH, CDR2 LQKENI. The CDR3 DNA follows: TGTGCCAGCTCACCACCCGATCGGAACACTGAAGCTTTCTTT. Translation: CASSPPDRNTEAFF.

This clone was seen more than once but under ten times. This chain uses TRBV25-1 with TRBJ2-6; tentative D call: TRBD2 (6 bases). This CDR3 is built from 17 residues. The germline gives CDR1 MGHDK, CDR2 SYGVNS. The germline V and J ends were trimmed by 6 bases and 2 bases, with 17 bases remaining between them. This CDR3 is CASRNSGPGAGANVLTF. In DNA, the CDR3 is TGTGCCAGCAGGAATTCGGGACCGGGGGCTGGGGCCAACGTCCTGACTTTC.

This clone was seen a few times. The V and J genes are TRBV25-1 and TRBJ2-1; TRBD1 might be the D (6 bases). V gave up 6 bases and J gave up 6 bases, with 12 bases separating them. Germline CDR1 reads MGHDK; CDR2 reads SYGVNS. This CDR3 is built from 13 residues. The CDR3 protein is CASSSSGANEQFF. The DNA of the CDR3 is TGTGCCAGCAGCTCATCAGGGGCCAATGAGCAGTTCTTC.

V gene TRBV14 combines with J gene TRBJ2-1; 8 bases are a match to TRBD1. Trimming cost V 1 base and J 8 bases; bases outside gene matches: 1. This CDR3 region has 13 residues. Germline values: CDR1 SGHDN, CDR2 FVKESK. CDR3 nucleotide sequence: TGTGCCAGCAGCCAAGTCAGGGGGCATGAGCAGTTCTTC. It specifies CASSQVRGHEQFF.

This clone appeared a few times. The identical CDR3 is also encoded by other nucleotide sequences in the sample. CDR3 bases: TGTGCCAGCAGCTTAGAGGGGGATACGCAGTATTTT. Translated, it gives CASSLEGDTQYF. The chain links TRBV7-9 to TRBJ2-3; tentatively, D is TRBD1 (5 bases). Germline V gives CDR1 SEHNR, CDR2 FQNEAQ (reference sequence). V gave up 1 base and J gave up 6 bases, with 5 bases separating them. There are 12 residues in the CDR3.

This clone has only a few counts. The rearrangement uses TRBV28 and TRBJ1-2; unclear D gene. From germline, CDR1 is MDHEN and CDR2 SYDVKM. Between the trimmed V and J ends, which lost 2 bases and 2 bases, there was a span of 9 bases. The CDR3 is made up of 14 amino acids. This CDR3 is CASSLAQPNYGYTF. For the CDR3, the DNA is TGTGCCAGCAGTTTAGCACAGCCGAACTATGGCTACACCTTC.

The gene calls are TRBV5-1 and TRBJ1-1; D remains unclear. In germline, CDR1 is SGHRS, CDR2 YFSETQ. There are 15 residues in the CDR3. The V end lost 0 bases, the J end lost 1 base, and 10 bases lay between the germline ends. The CDR3 DNA reads as TGCGCCAGCAGCTTGGGAACACCCAGGAACACTGAAGCTTTCTTT. Translating it yields CASSLGTPRNTEAFF.

This clone occurred a few times. The V gene is TRBV29-1, the J gene TRBJ1-1; D uncertain. The CDR3 spans 11 residues. V lost 7 bases to trimming and J lost 1 base, with 7 bases between them. The germline V gene has CDR1 SQVTM and CDR2 ANQGSEA. CDR3 amino acids: CSGGTNTEAFF. The CDR3 DNA sequence: TGCAGCGGAGGAACGAACACTGAAGCTTTCTTT. Complete variable domain (other parts from reference TRBV29-1 and TRBJ1-1): SAVISQKPSRDICQRGTSLTIQCQVDSQVTMMFWYRQQPGQSLTLIATANQGSEATYESGFVIDKFPISRPNLTFSTLTVSNMSPEDSSIYLCSGGTNTEAFFGQGTRLTVV.

This clone has just a few counts. This CDR3 is also generated by other DNA sequences in the sample. The chain employs TRBV18 and TRBJ2-1; TRBD2 matches 9 bases. The V gene's germline CDR1 is KGHSH and CDR2 LQKENI. This CDR3 comprises 16 residues. The V gene end was trimmed by 3 bases and the J gene end by 0 bases; junction bases not matched to a gene: 3. The CDR3 sequence: CASSPTSGSSYNEQFF. The CDR3 DNA follows: TGTGCCAGCTCACCGACTAGCGGTAGCTCCTACAATGAGCAGTTCTTC.

In DNA, the CDR3 is TGTGCCAGCAGCCCACAGGGGGAATTGTACAATGAGCAGTTCTTC. It codes for CASSPQGELYNEQFF. This chain connects TRBV5-4 to TRBJ2-1, with 8 bases lining up with TRBD1. The CDR3 is 15 residues long. Losses at the gene ends were 4 bases for V and 4 bases for J; bases not matched to a gene: 7. Germline CDR1 reads SGHNT; CDR2 reads YYREEE (reference sequence).